The 22 T cell receptor beta chains presented below share a single source sample, sequenced in a study of CD8+ T cells in alopecia areata. Reverse transcription of extracted RNA yielded cDNA, which provided the sequencing template. The table came from immunoSEQ multiplex PCR; TCRdb's copy has only in-frame clones and leaves some out. The table shows over 150,000 clones, with about 63% occurring only once. Sequenced here: CD4+ T cells sorted from blood, sampled at week 0. The receptors shown here come from a human donor with alopecia areata.

This chain links TRBV9 with TRBJ2-5; the match to TRBD2 covers 9 bases. This CDR3 has 15 amino acids. J was trimmed by 3 bases and V by 5 bases; bases with no gene match: 8. The germline V gene has CDR1 SGDLS and CDR2 YYNGEE. The CDR3 loop is CASSTAGGLEETQYF. The CDR3 DNA sequence: TGTGCCAGCAGTACGGCGGGGGGGCTCGAAGAGACCCAGTACTTC.

The V call is TRBV25-1, the J call TRBJ2-1; 9 bases align to TRBD1. With 7 bases clipped from V and 7 bases from J, the junction kept 11 bases outside the gene matches. The CDR3 runs 15 residues. Germline V gives CDR1 MGHDK, CDR2 SYGVNS. Here the CDR3 DNA reads TGTGCCAGCACACCCCTGGGGACAGGGCGGAATGAGCAGTTCTTC. Translating gives CASTPLGTGRNEQFF.

In this sample, this clone turned up a few times. The chain carries TRBV19 and TRBJ1-2; TRBD1 aligns across 7 bases. CDR3 length: 14 amino acids. Germline values: CDR1 LNHDA, CDR2 SQIVND (reference sequence). The J segment lost 8 bases and the V segment lost 4 bases, leaving 10 bases of the junction unmatched. CDR3 in amino acids: CASSTRQGLGGYTF. CDR3 DNA sequence: TGTGCCAGTAGTACCCGACAGGGACTGGGGGGCTACACCTTC.

The rearrangement links TRBV5-1 to TRBJ2-5, with D perhaps matching TRBD1 (5 bases). The V gene's germline CDR1 is SGHRS and CDR2 YFSETQ. Trimming removed 0 bases from V and 3 bases from J, with 9 bases in between. CDR3 length: 14 amino acids. CDR3 loop: CASSLAPREETQYF. The CDR3 DNA follows: TGCGCCAGCAGCTTGGCACCCAGGGAAGAGACCCAGTACTTC.

J is TRBJ2-6 and V is TRBV7-9, with D unresolved. Germline V gene data show CDR1 as SEHNR and CDR2 as FQNEAQ (reference sequence). CDR3 length equals 16 residues. V was clipped by 3 bases and J by 0 bases, with 9 bases between them. The CDR3 here is CASSLGGSSGANVLTF. The CDR3 DNA reads as TGTGCCAGCAGCTTGGGCGGTAGCTCTGGGGCCAACGTCCTGACTTTC. The full variable domain, with the rest looked up from reference TRBV7-9 and TRBJ2-6, is DTGVSQNPRHKITKRGQNVTFRCDPISEHNRLYWYRQTLGQGPEFLTYFQNEAQLEKSRLLSDRFSAERPKGSFSTLEIQRTEQGDSAMYLCASSLGGSSGANVLTFGAGSRLTVL.

This chain joins TRBV11-3 and TRBJ1-3; D is unclear. Germline CDR1 reads SGHNT; CDR2 reads YENEEA. The CDR3 consists of 14 residues. Trimming left V 5 bases short and J 2 bases short, with 10 bases between. The CDR3 DNA is TGTGCCAGCAGCGCCGCTGTTGCTGGAAACACCATATATTTT. Its protein product is CASSAAVAGNTIYF.

The chain is built from TRBV7-9 and TRBJ1-3; perhaps TRBD1 as D (5 bases). CDR1 is SEHNR and CDR2 is FQNEAQ in the germline V gene (reference sequence). Trimming pared 1 base from V and 0 bases from J, leaving 13 bases between. The CDR3 contains 17 residues. In DNA, the CDR3 is TGTGCCAGCAGCTTAGAGGGCAGCGGACACTCTGGAAACACCATATATTTT. Encoded protein: CASSLEGSGHSGNTIYF.

This clone has only a few counts. The chain combines TRBV29-1 with TRBJ2-5; tentative D call: TRBD1 (6 bases). There are 12 residues in the CDR3. Per germline, CDR1 SQVTM and CDR2 ANQGSEA. The V end was cut by 4 bases, the J end by 5 bases, with 11 bases between. The CDR3 DNA reads as TGCAGCGTTGGACAGGATCGGGAGACCCAGTACTTC. The encoded protein is CSVGQDRETQYF.

This clone occurred a few times. This chain joins TRBV5-6 and TRBJ2-3; D remains unclear. The ends were cut back, 5 bases at V and 7 bases at J, with 17 bases in the middle. The length of the CDR3 is 14 residues. Germline lookup yields CDR1 SGHDT and CDR2 YYEEEE. The CDR3 sequence: CASSVRKYWNTQYF. The CDR3 DNA reads TGTGCCAGCAGTGTCAGGAAGTACTGGAATACGCAGTATTTT.

The chain couples TRBV5-1 to TRBJ2-5; D ambiguous. Trimming removed 1 base at V and 5 bases at J, with 12 bases between. CDR1 is SGHRS and CDR2 is YFSETQ in the germline V gene. The CDR3 loop spans 14 amino acids. CDR3 bases: TGCGCCAGCAGCTTGCAGGCTGGGGATGAGACCCAGTACTTC. It specifies CASSLQAGDETQYF.

The gene calls are TRBV29-1 and TRBJ1-2, with 8 bases lining up with TRBD1. Germline trimming cut 4 bases from V and 8 bases from J; bases unmatched to any gene: 12. The CDR3 has 14 amino acids. Germline V lookup: CDR1 SQVTM, CDR2 ANQGSEA. CDR3: CSVVLDRVVWGYTF. Here the CDR3 DNA reads TGCAGCGTTGTGCTGGACAGGGTTGTTTGGGGCTACACCTTC.

As to this clone: The junction differs from germline at one of its ends, possibly a read error. The CDR3 protein is CASSPGAGENEKLFF. CDR3 in DNA: TGTGCCAGCAGCCCCGGGGCAGGGGAGAATGAAAAACTGTTTTTT. The rearrangement joins TRBV4-1 to TRBJ1-4, with D maybe TRBD1 (6 bases). From germline, CDR1 is MGHRA and CDR2 YSYEKL. The CDR3 is 15 residues long.

This chain uses TRBV13 with TRBJ1-1; perhaps TRBD1 as D (6 bases). This CDR3 is built from 13 residues. V dropped 5 bases and J dropped 1 base, with 8 bases sitting between them. Germline-derived CDR1 and CDR2 are PRHDT and FYEKMQ (reference sequence). In DNA, the CDR3 is TGTGCCAGCAGCCGACAGGAGAACACTGAAGCTTTCTTT. Protein product: CASSRQENTEAFF.

The J gene is TRBJ1-1, the V gene TRBV4-2; D is possibly TRBD1 (6 bases). The CDR3 loop spans 13 amino acids. CDR1 is LGHNA, CDR2 YNFKEQ, per germline. Trimming pared 8 bases from V and 0 bases from J, leaving 10 bases between. This CDR3 reads CASARGVNTEAFF. The CDR3 region has the DNA TGTGCCAGCGCTAGGGGGGTGAACACTGAAGCTTTCTTT.

The V and J genes are TRBV11-2 and TRBJ2-1; a possible D gene is TRBD1 (5 bases). The CDR3 consists of 15 residues. Trimming left V 0 bases short and J 16 bases short, with 22 bases between. The V gene's germline CDR1 is SGHAT and CDR2 FQNNGV. The CDR3 sequence is CASSLESGGGARGFF. In nucleotides, the CDR3 is TGTGCCAGCAGCTTAGAATCAGGTGGTGGGGCGAGAGGATTCTTC.

The genes are TRBV29-1 and TRBJ1-1, with 10 bases aligning to TRBD1. There are 14 residues in the CDR3. Trimming cost V 7 bases and J 0 bases; bases outside gene matches: 5. Per the germline V gene, CDR1 is SQVTM and CDR2 is ANQGSEA. The CDR3 loop reads CSARGQGMNTEAFF. The CDR3 DNA follows: TGCAGCGCTCGGGGACAGGGGATGAACACTGAAGCTTTCTTT.

The V gene is TRBV7-8, the J gene TRBJ1-1, with D hard to call. The CDR3 contains 13 residues. Trimming took 1 base from V and 10 from J, leaving 13 bases between them. Germline loops: CDR1 SGHVS, CDR2 FQNEAQ. The CDR3 DNA reads as TGTGCCAGCAGCTTAGATTATGGTCGGGCAGCTTTCTTT. It codes for CASSLDYGRAAFF. Using reference TRBV7-8 and TRBJ1-1 for the parts outside the CDR3, the full variable domain is GAGVSQSPRYKVAKRGQDVALRCDPISGHVSLFWYQQALGQGPEFLTYFQNEAQLDKSGLPSDRFFAERPEGSVSTLKIQRTQQEDSAVYLCASSLDYGRAAFFGQGTRLTVV.

The chain links TRBV5-1 to TRBJ1-2, with D possibly matching TRBD1 (6 bases). Trimming cost V 0 bases and J 3 bases, with 9 bases left between them. Per the germline V gene, CDR1 is SGHRS and CDR2 is YFSETQ. CDR3 length: 14 amino acids. In DNA, the CDR3 is TGCGCCAGCAGCTTGGCCGGGGGCGACTATGGCTACACCTTC. It codes for CASSLAGGDYGYTF.

This clone has just a few counts. The V call is TRBV7-2, the J call TRBJ1-6; tentative D call: TRBD1 (5 bases). V dropped 10 bases and J dropped 7 bases, with 17 bases sitting between them. From germline, CDR1 is SGHTA and CDR2 FQGNSA. The CDR3 is 14 residues long. CDR3 sequence (DNA): TGTGCCACCCGCCCAGGGCGAGGGAATTCACCCCTCCACTTT. Protein: CATRPGRGNSPLHF.

V usage is TRBV29-1 and J usage is TRBJ2-5; D unresolved. The J call may be faulty, since TRBJ2-7 better matches the DNA end. The CDR3 extends over 13 amino acids. The V gene's germline CDR1 is SQVTM and CDR2 ANQGSEA. The CDR3 DNA sequence: TGCAGCGTTCTTGCACCCCTTTCTGGCGAGCAGTACTTC. Amino acids: CSVLAPLSGEQYF.

V gene TRBV6-5 combines with J gene TRBJ2-5; D is possibly TRBD2 (5 bases). CDR1 is MNHEY, CDR2 SVGAGI, per germline. The CDR3 totals 13 residues. V was trimmed by 5 bases and J by 0 bases, leaving 7 bases between them. The DNA for the CDR3 is TGTGCCAGCAGTGGGAGTTACCAAGAGACCCAGTACTTC. Amino acids: CASSGSYQETQYF.

This sequence joins TRBV30 and TRBJ1-5; D not resolved. There are 17 residues in the CDR3. Trimming took off 0 bases at V and 7 bases at J, with 22 bases between the two ends. Germline V gives CDR1 GTSNPN, CDR2 SVGIG (reference sequence). The CDR3: CAWSVNRQRIGQQPQHF. CDR3 sequence (DNA): TGTGCCTGGAGTGTAAATCGGCAGAGGATTGGGCAGCAGCCCCAGCATTTT.